This TCR beta chain was sequenced in a study of early T cells in non-severe SARS-CoV-2 infection. The library protocol tagged individual cDNA molecules with unique molecular identifiers. TCRdb itself ran the 5' RACE reads through MiXCR, one entry per CDR3 protein. The sample records 60,000 to 70,000 distinct CDR3 sequences, over 4.5% being singletons. The table lists this clonotype with many counts. Its antigen is undetermined. Study-level findings and limits: Missing private and CD4 specificities, VDJdb matching favored anti-spike CD8 responses.

The germline gives CDR1 MNHEY, CDR2 SVGEGT. V dropped 5 bases and J dropped 4; count of bases not matched to a gene: 6. The length of the CDR3 is 15 residues. The specimen sequenced was whole blood. V gene TRBV6-2 or TRBV6-3 combines with J gene TRBJ1-5; the match to TRBD1 covers 9 bases. The receptor's source is an adult who was a healthcare worker with PCR-confirmed SARS-CoV-2 infection or an uninfected control (not recorded which). CDR3 sequence: CASSPYRGLNQPQHF. CDR3 DNA: TGTGCCAGCAGTCCCTACAGGGGGCTTAATCAGCCCCAGCATTTT.